This T cell receptor beta chain derives from a study of shared clonotypes between healthy human individuals. The protocol was immunoSEQ multiplex PCR, while the TCRdb copy is restricted to in-frame clones and leaves out a portion. This sample has 150,000 to 200,000 clones, with over 85% found just once. A remark on this clone: The target antigen is unknown.

The V and J ends lost 6 bases and 3 bases respectively, with 9 bases between them. Germline loops: CDR1 SGHTA, CDR2 FQGNSA. The CDR3 runs to 12 residues. Overall study results and limits: Generation probability values for non-shared clonotypes were lower than those for clonotypes shared by all four donors.

The sequence was collected from a woman aged 25 to 39 in good health. What was sequenced was naive CD4+ T cells sorted from blood. Subset specified: CD45RA+ positively selected. The V gene is TRBV7-2, the J gene TRBJ2-7; no definite D call. CDR3 DNA: TGTGCCAGCAGTTCCATGGGCTACGAGCAGTACTTC. Its translation is CASSSMGYEQYF.